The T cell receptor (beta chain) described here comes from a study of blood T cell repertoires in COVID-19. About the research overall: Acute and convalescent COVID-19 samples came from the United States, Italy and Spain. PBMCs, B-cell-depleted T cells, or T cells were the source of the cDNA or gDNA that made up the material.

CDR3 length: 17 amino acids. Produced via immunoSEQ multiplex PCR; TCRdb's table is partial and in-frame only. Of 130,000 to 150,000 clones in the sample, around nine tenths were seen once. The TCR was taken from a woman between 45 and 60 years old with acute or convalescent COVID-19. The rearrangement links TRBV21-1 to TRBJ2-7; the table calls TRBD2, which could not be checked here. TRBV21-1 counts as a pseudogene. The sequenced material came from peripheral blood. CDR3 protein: CASSKVGTSGRVREQYF. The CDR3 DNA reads TGTGCCAGCAGCAAAGTAGGGACTAGCGGGAGAGTGAGGGAGCAGTACTTC.